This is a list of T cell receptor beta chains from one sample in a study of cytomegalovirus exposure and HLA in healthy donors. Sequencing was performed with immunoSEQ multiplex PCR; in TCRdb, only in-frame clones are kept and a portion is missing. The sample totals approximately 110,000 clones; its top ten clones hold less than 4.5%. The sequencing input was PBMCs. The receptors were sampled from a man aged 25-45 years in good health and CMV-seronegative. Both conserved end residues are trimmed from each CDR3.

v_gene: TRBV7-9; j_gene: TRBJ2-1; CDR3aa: ASSLSQGYYNEQF
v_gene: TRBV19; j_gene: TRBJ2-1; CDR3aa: ASSRTSGPYNEQF
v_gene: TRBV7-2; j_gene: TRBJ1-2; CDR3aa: ASSLALTYGYT
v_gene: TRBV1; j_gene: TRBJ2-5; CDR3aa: TSVIRAGGDRETQY
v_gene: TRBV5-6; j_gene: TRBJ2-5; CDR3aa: ASSAGQGGTQY
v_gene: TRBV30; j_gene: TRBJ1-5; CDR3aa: AWSLPGGNQPQH
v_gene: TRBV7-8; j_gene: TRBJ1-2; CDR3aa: ASSLEQDGYT
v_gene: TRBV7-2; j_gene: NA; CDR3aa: ASSRGHNGEQY
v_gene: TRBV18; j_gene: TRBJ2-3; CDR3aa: ASSGTVTDTQY
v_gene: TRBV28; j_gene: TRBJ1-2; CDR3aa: ASSVAGPPSYGYT
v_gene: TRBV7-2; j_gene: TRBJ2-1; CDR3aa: ASSQVGLAGYNEQF
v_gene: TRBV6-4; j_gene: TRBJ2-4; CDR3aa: ASSDSLTSHQY
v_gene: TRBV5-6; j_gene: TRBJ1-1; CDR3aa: ASSFYSYTEAF